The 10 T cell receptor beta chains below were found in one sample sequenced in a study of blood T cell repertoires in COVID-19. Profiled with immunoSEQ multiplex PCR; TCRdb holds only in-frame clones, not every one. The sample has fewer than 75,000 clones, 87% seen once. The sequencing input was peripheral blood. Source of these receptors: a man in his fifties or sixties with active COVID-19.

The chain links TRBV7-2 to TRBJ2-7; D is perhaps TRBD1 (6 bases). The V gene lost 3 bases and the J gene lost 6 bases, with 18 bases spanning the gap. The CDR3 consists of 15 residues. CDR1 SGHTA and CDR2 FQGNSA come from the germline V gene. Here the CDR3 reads CASSFDWGPLSEQYF. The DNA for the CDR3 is TGTGCCAGCAGCTTCGATTGGGGGCCCCTCTCCGAGCAGTACTTC. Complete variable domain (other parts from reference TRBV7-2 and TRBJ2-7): GAGVSQSPSNKVTEKGKDVELRCDPISGHTALYWYRQSLGQGLEFLIYFQGNSAPDKSGLPSDRFSAERTGGSVSTLTIQRTQQEDSAVYLCASSFDWGPLSEQYFGPGTRLTVT.

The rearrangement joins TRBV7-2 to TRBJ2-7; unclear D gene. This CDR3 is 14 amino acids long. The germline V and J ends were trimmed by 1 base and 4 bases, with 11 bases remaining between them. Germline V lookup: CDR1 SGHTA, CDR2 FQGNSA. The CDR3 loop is CASSLGPLGYEQYF. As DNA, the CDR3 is TGTGCCAGCAGCTTAGGTCCCCTCGGGTACGAGCAGTACTTC.

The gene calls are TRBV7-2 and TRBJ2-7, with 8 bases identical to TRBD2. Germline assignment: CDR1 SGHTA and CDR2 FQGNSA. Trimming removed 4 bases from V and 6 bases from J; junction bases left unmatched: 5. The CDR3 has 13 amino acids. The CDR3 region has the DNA TGTGCCAGCAGCTCGGGAGGGCCGTCCGAGCAGTACTTC. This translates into CASSSGGPSEQYF.

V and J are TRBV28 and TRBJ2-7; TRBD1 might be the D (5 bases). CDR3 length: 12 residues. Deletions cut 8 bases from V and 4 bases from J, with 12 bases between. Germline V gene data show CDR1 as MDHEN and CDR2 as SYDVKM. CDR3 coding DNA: TGTGCCAGCGGAAGACAGACATACGAGCAGTACTTC. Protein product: CASGRQTYEQYF.

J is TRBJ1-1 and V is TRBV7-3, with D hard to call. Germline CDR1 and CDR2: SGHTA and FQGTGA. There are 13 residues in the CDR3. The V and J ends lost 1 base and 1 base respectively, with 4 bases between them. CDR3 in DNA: TGTGCCAGCAGCTTAAGACAGAACACTGAAGCTTTCTTT. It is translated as CASSLRQNTEAFF.

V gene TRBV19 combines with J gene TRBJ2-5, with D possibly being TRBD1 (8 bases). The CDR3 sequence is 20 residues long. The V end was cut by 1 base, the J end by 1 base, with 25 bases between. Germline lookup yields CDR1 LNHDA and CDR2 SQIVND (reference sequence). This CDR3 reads CASSIVLTGHRGGSQETQYF. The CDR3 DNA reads TGTGCCAGTAGTATAGTTTTAACCGGTCACAGGGGGGGTTCCCAAGAGACCCAGTACTTC.

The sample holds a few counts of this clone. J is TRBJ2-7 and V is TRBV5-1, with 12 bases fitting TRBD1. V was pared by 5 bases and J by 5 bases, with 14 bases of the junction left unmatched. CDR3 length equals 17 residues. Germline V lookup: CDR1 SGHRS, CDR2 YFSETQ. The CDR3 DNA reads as TGCGCCAGCAGTTCGCCCGGGACAGGGGGCTTCAAGCACGAGCAGTACTTC. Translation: CASSSPGTGGFKHEQYF.

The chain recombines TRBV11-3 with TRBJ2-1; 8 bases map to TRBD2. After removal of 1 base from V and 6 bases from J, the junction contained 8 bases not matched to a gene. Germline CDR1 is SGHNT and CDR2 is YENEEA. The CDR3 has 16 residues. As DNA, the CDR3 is TGTGCCAGCAGCTTAGTAGCGGGAATAGAGTTCAATGAGCAGTTCTTC. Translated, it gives CASSLVAGIEFNEQFF.

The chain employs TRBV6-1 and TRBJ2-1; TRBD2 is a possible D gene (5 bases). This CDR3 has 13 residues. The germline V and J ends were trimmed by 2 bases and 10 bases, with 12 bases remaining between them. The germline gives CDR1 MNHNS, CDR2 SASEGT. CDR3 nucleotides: TGTGCCAGCAGTGAATCCCGGGGTGCCGAGCAGTTCTTC. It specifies CASSESRGAEQFF.

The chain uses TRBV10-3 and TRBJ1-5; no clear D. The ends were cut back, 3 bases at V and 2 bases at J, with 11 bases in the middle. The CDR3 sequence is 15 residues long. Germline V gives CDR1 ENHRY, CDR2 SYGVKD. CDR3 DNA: TGTGCCATCAGTGAATCCGGGAATGGCAATCAGCCCCAGCATTTT. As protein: CAISESGNGNQPQHF.